The clone carrying this T cell receptor beta chain was seen repeatedly, ten times or more. Its antigen is not known. The data derive from a study of metastatic and nonmetastatic thyroid tumors. For the study at large: Patients with malignant and benign thyroid disease provided blood and tumor or nodule tissue, whose repertoires were compared.

Every patient was untreated before thyroid surgery. The germline CDR1 and CDR2 sequences are SNHLY and FYNNEI. With 9 bases removed from V and 7 bases from J, the gap between germline ends came to 19 bases. The CDR3 extends over 14 amino acids. Authors' methods: A classifier for distant metastasis in papillary thyroid cancer was constructed using CDR3 differences observed across clinicopathological groups. TCRdb used MiXCR to call clones anew from the PCR reads. These V and J calls originate from TCRdb's pipeline instead of the authors' own analysis. The sample lists tens of thousands of clones; 15% to 20% were seen once. Study-wide results and limits: Malignant thyroid tumors reportedly had TCR beta diversity that was significantly higher than in benign nodules, in blood and tumor.

This TCR came from a female donor with papillary thyroid cancer or a benign thyroid nodule (not recorded which). Some clones in this sample may be carry-over from other donors' samples. What was sequenced was blood. V gene TRBV2 combines with J gene TRBJ2-1, with D hard to call. The CDR3 loop reads CASTKLPPPNEQFF. CDR3 in DNA: TGTGCCAGTACTAAGCTTCCCCCCCCAAATGAGCAGTTCTTC.